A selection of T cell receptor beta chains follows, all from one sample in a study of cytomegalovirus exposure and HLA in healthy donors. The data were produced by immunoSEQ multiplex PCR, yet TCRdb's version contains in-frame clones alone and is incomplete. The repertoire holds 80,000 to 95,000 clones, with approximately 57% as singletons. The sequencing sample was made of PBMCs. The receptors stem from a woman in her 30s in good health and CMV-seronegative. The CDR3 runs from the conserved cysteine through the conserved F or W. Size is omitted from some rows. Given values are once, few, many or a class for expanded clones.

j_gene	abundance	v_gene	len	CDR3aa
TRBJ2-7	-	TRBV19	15	CASSITGDPSYEQYF
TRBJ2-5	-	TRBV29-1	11	CSVPSVETQYF
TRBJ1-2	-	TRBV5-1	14	CASSPEGGPRGYTF
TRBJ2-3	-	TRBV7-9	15	CASSTDEEYTDTQYF
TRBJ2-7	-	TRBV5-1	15	CASSLSPIVTYEQYF
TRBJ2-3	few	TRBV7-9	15	CASSSLAGVTDTQYF
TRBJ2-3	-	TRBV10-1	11	CASSGGDAQYF
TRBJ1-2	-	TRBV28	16	CASSLEDILPNYGYTF
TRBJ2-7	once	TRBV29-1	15	CSAELAEHNSYEQYF
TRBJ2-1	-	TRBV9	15	CASSVVGLAGGEQFF
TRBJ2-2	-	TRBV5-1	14	CASSKETRTGELFF
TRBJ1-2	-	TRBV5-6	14	CASSLAGGGKGYTF
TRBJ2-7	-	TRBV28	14	CASSTGMGSYEQYF